This T cell receptor (beta chain) was sequenced for a study of breast tumors, draining lymph nodes, adjacent tissues (dated by TCRdb to 2016 to 2018). Concerning the study at large: In breast cancer patients, the study compared the TCR beta repertoires of tumor, adjacent nontumor tissue and axillary lymph nodes. In human breast cancer, the study set out to assess how tumor, surrounding tissue and draining lymph node repertoires relate to one another and whether T cells might be exchanged between them.

The axillary draining lymph nodes of breast cancer patients were the source of the lymph node samples. This clonotype was counted a single time. Its antigen specificity is not known. No much larger clonotype is one base removed from it; base qualities were not supplied. A lone read offers only weak evidence. The paper as a whole reports these results and caveats: The conclusion that tumor T cells originate in lymph nodes was framed as consistent with a hypothesis rather than directly demonstrated. Tumors showed preferential V and J gene usage, and their T-cell repertoire diversity fell below that of lymph nodes yet above that of nontumor tissue. The data were considered consistent with the idea that most tumor T cells come from the lymph node and then expand in tumor tissue. The similarity between tumor and nontumor tissue repertoires was significantly greater in luminal-like breast cancer than in basal-like breast cancer.

The cysteine opens and the phenylalanine closes a CDR3 of 15 amino acids. Only the CDR3 DNA stays, 45 bases, in frame from base 1. For CDR1 and CDR2, the germline V gene lists KGHSH and LQKENI. Between the V and J ends, shortened by 6 bases and 4 bases respectively, the junction contains 13 bases. Instrument on record: Illumina HiSeq 2000. TCR beta chain libraries were generated through multiplex PCR amplification. The amplified TCR beta chain products were analyzed by high-throughput sequencing. TCRdb applied fastp at Q25 and MiXCR to the public reads, then kept only in-frame beta chains. Each entry is one CDR3 protein sequence, shown with its most common DNA and genes. Counted in this sample were about 200,000 distinct CDR3 sequences; approximately 33% of them appeared once. In total, the top ten clones hold over 4% of the sample.

The receptor was derived from a female donor with breast cancer. Some clones in this sample may be carry-over from other donors' samples. The receptor chain draws on TRBV18 and TRBJ2-6; TRBD1 is a weak D gene call, 6 bases matching. Sequenced input: axillary lymph node tissue. In nucleotide form, the sequence is TGTGCCAGCTCCCACCTAGGACAGGGGGCCAACGTCCTGACTTTC. Its translation reads: CASSHLGQGANVLTF.